A single T cell receptor beta chain is shown here with its context. Its cognate antigen is unknown. Relative to the germline gene, one junction end is altered; a read error may explain this. The data stem from a study of post-analysis software for immune sequencing data. Whole-study findings and limits: Controls showed lower frequencies than patients for five TRBV segments, and TRBV5-6, TRBV5-1 and TRBV20-1 were among these. Diversity measured as normalized Chao1 was significantly lower in multiple sclerosis patients than in controls.

Built from TCR beta cDNA, the libraries had unique molecular identifiers in them. From around 1 to 10 million T cells, a few hundred thousand cDNA molecules were obtained. TCRdb analysed the PCR reads with MiXCR anew, one entry per CDR3 protein. The table lists 350,000 to 450,000 distinct CDR3 sequences, approximately 42% of them singletons. The CDR3 is 15 residues long. Germline lookup yields CDR1 SGHRS and CDR2 YFSETQ. The chain combines TRBV5-1 with TRBJ2-5; TRBD1 agrees at 10 bases. Sequencing was performed on blood. The receptor was derived from a girl aged 2-9 years with multiple sclerosis. Here the CDR3 reads CASSSRQGAFETQYF. The CDR3 nucleotides read TGCGCCAGTAGCTCGAGACAGGGGGCATTTGAGACCCAGTACTTC.